What follows are 10 T cell receptor beta chains derived from one specimen sequenced in a study of human T cells and chemical hapten exposure. TCRdb used MiXCR to reprocess the RACE reads, holding one entry per CDR3 protein. This sample has 200,000 to 300,000 distinct CDR3 sequences, with about 9.4% found just once. Time point denoted: pre-sensitization, week 0. Documented treatment: therapeutic diphenylcyclopropenone sensitization with weekly scalp DPC. The sequences come from whole blood, collected in connection with sensitization to the hapten diphenylcyclopropenone (DPC). These receptors were collected from a middle-aged woman with alopecia areata. Some clones in this sample may be carry-over from other donors' samples.

The CDR3 sequence is CASRQTLAKNIQYF. The CDR3 DNA follows: TGTGCCAGCAGACAAACCCTAGCCAAAAACATTCAGTACTTC. The gene calls are TRBV12-3 or TRBV12-4 and TRBJ2-4, with D hard to call. V was shortened by 6 bases and J by 0 bases, with 9 bases between the two germline ends. This CDR3 is built from 14 residues.

This clonotype was recorded at least ten times. The gene calls are TRBV7-2 and TRBJ2-3; TRBD2 matches 12 bases. V lost 2 bases, J lost 11 bases, and 14 bases stayed unmatched. The CDR3 is 17 residues long. Germline V lookup: CDR1 SGHTA, CDR2 FQGNSA. CDR3: CASSLLGGLAGGPGQYF. CDR3 coding DNA: TGTGCCAGCAGCTTATTAGGGGGGCTAGCGGGAGGGCCAGGGCAGTATTTT.

This sequence joins TRBV6-5 and TRBJ2-5; 9 bases are a match to TRBD1. Germline trimming cut 6 bases from V and 5 bases from J; bases unmatched to any gene: 4. Germline lookup yields CDR1 MNHEY and CDR2 SVGAGI. The CDR3 loop spans 13 amino acids. The CDR3 region is CASRQGAHETQYF. CDR3 sequence (DNA): TGTGCCAGCAGACAGGGGGCGCATGAGACCCAGTACTTC.

The chain couples TRBV10-3 to TRBJ1-5; possible D gene TRBD1, 6 bases. The V gene lost 0 bases and the J gene lost 1 base, with 13 bases spanning the gap. Looked up from germline, CDR1 is ENHRY and CDR2 is SYGVKD. This CDR3 contains 17 residues. The CDR3 spells CAISESKSDRSNQPQHF. CDR3 DNA: TGTGCCATCAGTGAGTCGAAATCGGACAGAAGCAATCAGCCCCAGCATTTT.

The J gene is TRBJ1-1, the V gene TRBV18, with 7 bases identical to TRBD1. V trimming: 3 bases; J trimming: 1 base; junction bases outside the gene matches: 5. CDR1 is KGHSH and CDR2 is LQKENI in the germline V gene. The CDR3 sequence is 15 residues long. The CDR3 is CASSPPTGTNTEAFF. The CDR3 DNA sequence: TGTGCCAGCTCACCTCCGACAGGGACGAACACTGAAGCTTTCTTT.

This clonotype was seen only a few times. V and J are TRBV27 and TRBJ1-5; maybe TRBD1 (5 bases). The germline gives CDR1 MNHEY, CDR2 SMNVEV (reference sequence). Trimming pared 5 bases from V and 5 bases from J, leaving 16 bases between. This CDR3 region has 15 residues. In DNA, the CDR3 is TGTGCCAGCAGTCCCCGGGGGATTGCCGATCAGCCCCAGCATTTT. Its translation: CASSPRGIADQPQHF.

The chain uses TRBV4-3 and TRBJ2-6; possibly TRBD1 for D (6 bases). The germline V gene encodes CDR1 LGHNA and CDR2 YSLEER. V dropped 0 bases and J dropped 4 bases, with 10 bases sitting between them. The CDR3 loop spans 16 amino acids. The CDR3 coding sequence is TGCGCCAGCAGCCAAGACGGGACAACCGGGGCCAACGTCCTGACTTTC. Amino acids: CASSQDGTTGANVLTF.

This clonotype was counted a few times. The rearrangement uses TRBV16 and TRBJ1-3, with D hard to call. This CDR3 region has 14 residues. Trimming shortened V by 2 bases and J by 5 bases, and 10 bases separated the two germline ends. In germline, CDR1 is KGHSY, CDR2 FQNENV. Written as DNA, the CDR3 is TGTGCCAGCAGCCAACCCGCGTTAAGAAACACCATATATTTT. This encodes CASSQPALRNTIYF.

This rearrangement joins TRBV28 to TRBJ2-7; D remains ambiguous. Germline V CDR1 and CDR2: MDHEN, SYDVKM. CDR3 length equals 14 residues. Trimming removed 7 bases from V and 2 bases from J, with 15 bases in between. This CDR3 is CASIGGTRTYEQYF. CDR3 bases: TGTGCCAGCATCGGCGGTACCCGAACCTACGAGCAGTACTTC. Looking up the rest from reference TRBV28 and TRBJ2-7 gives the full variable domain: DVKVTQSSRYLVKRTGEKVFLECVQDMDHENMFWYRQDPGLGLRLIYFSYDVKMKEKGDIPEGYSVSREKKERFSLILESASTNQTSMYLCASIGGTRTYEQYFGPGTRLTVT.

This clonotype was observed many times. The V gene is TRBV29-1, the J gene TRBJ1-2; a possible D gene is TRBD1 (6 bases). V lost 4 bases, J lost 8 bases, and 17 bases lay in between. CDR1 is SQVTM and CDR2 is ANQGSEA in the germline V gene. The CDR3 covers 13 residues. The CDR3 coding sequence is TGCAGCGTTGTATATCCAGGGGAGAGGGGCTACACCTTC. Its translation is CSVVYPGERGYTF.